The next 28 T cell receptor beta chains were all read from a single sample in a study of blood T cell repertoires in COVID-19. The data were produced by immunoSEQ multiplex PCR, yet TCRdb's version contains in-frame clones alone and is incomplete. The table lists 95,000 to 150,000 clones, 55% to 75% of them singletons, with roughly 2.2% in the top ten. Specimen: peripheral blood. These receptors all stem from a woman in her seventies with acute or convalescent COVID-19.

This chain uses TRBV29-1 with TRBJ2-7; tentative D call: TRBD1 (7 bases). In germline, CDR1 is SQVTM, CDR2 ANQGSEA. This CDR3 region has 14 residues. The ends were cut back, 6 bases at V and 0 bases at J, with 15 bases in the middle. The CDR3 nucleotides read TGCAGCGTCGCGGGACAGTCGAGCTCCTACGAGCAGTACTTC. It yields the protein CSVAGQSSSYEQYF.

The chain joins TRBV5-1 to TRBJ2-5; 7 nucleotides agree with TRBD2. Germline V gene data show CDR1 as SGHRS and CDR2 as YFSETQ. The CDR3 consists of 15 residues. The V gene end was trimmed by 0 bases and the J gene end by 2 bases; junction bases not matched to a gene: 4. This chain's CDR3 is CASSLDGRGQETQYF. CDR3 bases: TGCGCCAGCAGCTTGGATGGGAGGGGACAAGAGACCCAGTACTTC. The full variable domain, in which reference TRBV5-1 and TRBJ2-5 provide the parts outside the CDR3, is KAGVTQTPRYLIKTRGQQVTLSCSPISGHRSVSWYQQTPGQGLQFLFEYFSETQRNKGNFPGRFSGRQFSNSRSEMNVSTLELGDSALYLCASSLDGRGQETQYFGPGTRLLVL.

The chain has TRBV27 and TRBJ2-7; 8 nucleotides match TRBD2. The CDR3 covers 15 residues. The V gene's germline CDR1 is MNHEY and CDR2 SMNVEV (reference sequence). Trimming removed 4 bases from V and 2 bases from J; junction bases left unmatched: 7. CDR3 protein: CASSSQRELPYEQYF. DNA of the CDR3: TGTGCCAGCAGTTCTCAGCGGGAGCTTCCCTACGAGCAGTACTTC.

The CDR3 DNA follows: TGTGCCAGCAGTTCCCCCGGGGGAGAGGGCAATGAGCAGTTCTTC. This gives the protein CASSSPGGEGNEQFF. The chain recombines TRBV28 with TRBJ2-1; a weak D match, TRBD2 (6 bases). Germline CDR1 and CDR2: MDHEN and SYDVKM. The germline V and J ends were trimmed by 4 bases and 6 bases, with 16 bases remaining between them. The CDR3 spans 15 residues.

The chain joins TRBV19 to TRBJ1-2; 7 bases align to TRBD1. J gave up 4 bases and V 4 bases, and 9 bases lay outside the gene matches. The CDR3 length is 15 residues. CDR1 is LNHDA, CDR2 SQIVND, per germline (reference sequence). CDR3 amino acids: CASSTHSQGLYGYTF. CDR3 nucleotides: TGTGCCAGTAGTACCCACTCACAGGGGCTCTATGGCTACACCTTC. Variable domain in full (rest from reference TRBV19 and TRBJ1-2): DGGITQSPKYLFRKEGQNVTLSCEQNLNHDAMYWYRQDPGQGLRLIYYSQIVNDFQKGDIAEGYSVSREKKESFPLTVTSAQKNPTAFYLCASSTHSQGLYGYTFGSGTRLTVV.

This sequence joins TRBV7-9 and TRBJ1-1, with TRBD1 identical over 8 bases. The CDR3 length is 16 residues. Germline CDR1 reads SEHNR; CDR2 reads FQNEAQ (reference sequence). V trimming: 1 base; J trimming: 6 bases; junction bases outside the gene matches: 10. Here the CDR3 reads CASSLGGPGGIPEAFF. The CDR3 DNA reads as TGTGCCAGCAGCTTAGGCGGGCCAGGGGGCATACCTGAAGCTTTCTTT.

The chain is built from TRBV28 and TRBJ2-4, with 7 bases fitting TRBD2. The V and J ends lost 1 base and 8 bases, in that order; junction bases with no gene match: 11. The CDR3 is made up of 16 amino acids. CDR1 is MDHEN, CDR2 SYDVKM, per germline. In DNA form, the CDR3 reads TGTGCCAGCAGTTTATATCAAGGCGGGAGTTTAGACATTCAGTACTTC. Protein: CASSLYQGGSLDIQYF.

This clone was counted once. The J gene is TRBJ2-1, the V gene TRBV30; 7 bases match TRBD2. The CDR3 runs to 13 residues. The germline CDR1 and CDR2 sequences are GTSNPN and SVGIG (reference sequence). CDR3 in amino acids: CALAGETYNEQFF. In DNA form, the CDR3 reads TGTGCTTTGGCGGGGGAGACCTACAATGAGCAGTTCTTC. Full variable domain (rest looked up from reference TRBV30 and TRBJ2-1): SQTIHQWPATLVQPVGSPLSLECTVEGTSNPNLYWYRQAAGRGLQLLFYSVGIGQISSEVPQNLSASRPQDRQFILSSKKLLLSDSGFYLCALAGETYNEQFFGPGTRLTVL.

The CDR3 sequence is CASSPTPFETQYF. The DNA for the CDR3 is TGTGCCAGCAGCCCTACCCCCTTTGAGACCCAGTACTTC. The chain couples TRBV9 to TRBJ2-5; D ambiguous. The germline gives CDR1 SGDLS, CDR2 YYNGEE. Trimming pared 4 bases from V and 5 bases from J, leaving 12 bases between. The CDR3 sequence is 13 residues long.

The chain carries TRBV27 and TRBJ1-1, with 7 bases lining up with TRBD1. CDR3 length: 15 residues. The V gene's germline CDR1 is MNHEY and CDR2 SMNVEV (reference sequence). V shed 4 bases, J shed 5 bases, and the junction held 10 bases outside the gene matches. The CDR3 loop reads CASSSIQGPGTEAFF. The CDR3 nucleotides are TGTGCCAGCAGTTCAATACAGGGGCCAGGAACTGAAGCTTTCTTT.

The count of this clone is one. V and J are TRBV28 and TRBJ2-3, with a tentative D call TRBD2 (5 bases). The germline V gene has CDR1 MDHEN and CDR2 SYDVKM. The length of the CDR3 is 15 residues. V lost 2 bases to trimming and J lost 1 base, with 10 bases between them. CDR3 amino acids: CASSLLERRTDTQYF. CDR3 sequence (DNA): TGTGCCAGCAGTTTACTTGAGCGGCGCACAGATACGCAGTATTTT.

This clone showed up just once. The V gene is TRBV6-1, the J gene TRBJ2-3; 12 positions agree with TRBD2. Trimming took 3 bases from V and 1 from J; bases not matched to a gene: 2. CDR1 and CDR2 (germline): MNHNS, SASEGT. CDR3 length equals 16 residues. CDR3 DNA sequence: TGTGCCAGCAGTGACCGGACTAGCGGGGGCACAGATACGCAGTATTTT. Translation gives CASSDRTSGGTDTQYF.

The chain combines TRBV28 with TRBJ1-5; 8 nucleotides match TRBD1. The CDR3 extends over 15 amino acids. Germline V gives CDR1 MDHEN, CDR2 SYDVKM. The V and J ends lost 5 bases and 2 bases, in that order; junction bases with no gene match: 5. The CDR3 protein is CASSTGQGGNQPQHF. As DNA, the CDR3 is TGTGCCAGCAGTACAGGACAGGGAGGCAATCAGCCCCAGCATTTT.

The rearrangement uses TRBV9 and TRBJ1-2; no firm D call. The germline CDR1 and CDR2 sequences are SGDLS and YYNGEE. Trimming took off 6 bases at V and 4 bases at J, with 16 bases between the two ends. The CDR3 sequence is 14 residues long. The CDR3 nucleotides read TGTGCCAGCACCCCCGGTTCTAGGATCTATGGCTACACCTTC. Its protein is CASTPGSRIYGYTF.

This chain joins TRBV12-3 or TRBV12-4 and TRBJ2-3; D is uncertain. The CDR3 sequence is 11 residues long. Trimming took off 3 bases at V and 6 bases at J, with 4 bases between the two ends. In nucleotides, the CDR3 is TGTGCCAGCAGTTTCGAGGATACGCAGTATTTT. This translates into CASSFEDTQYF.

This clone was seen only a few times. The CDR3 sequence is CASSSRGAGQETQYF. In DNA, the CDR3 is TGCGCCAGCAGCTCACGCGGGGCAGGGCAAGAGACCCAGTACTTC. The chain combines TRBV5-1 with TRBJ2-5, with a tentative D call TRBD2 (6 bases). Germline CDR1 is SGHRS and CDR2 is YFSETQ. This CDR3 has 15 residues. Trimming shortened V by 3 bases and J by 2 bases, and 14 bases separated the two germline ends.

Only one count was recorded for this clone. The rearrangement uses TRBV3-1 (or the pseudogene TRBV3-2) and TRBJ2-7; no firm D call. The V end lost 0 bases, the J end lost 2 bases, and 5 bases lay between the germline ends. The CDR3 has 13 residues. CDR1 and CDR2 (germline): LGHDT, YNNKEL (reference sequence). CDR3 nucleotides: TGTGCCAGCAGCCAAGAGCGCACCTACGAGCAGTACTTC. Translation gives CASSQERTYEQYF.

The gene calls are TRBV5-6 and TRBJ2-3; weak D call: TRBD1 (5 bases). V was pared by 1 base and J by 7 bases, with 19 bases between. The CDR3 has 16 amino acids. Germline V gene sequence: CDR1 SGHDT, CDR2 YYEEEE. CDR3 DNA: TGTGCCAGCAGCTTGTGGGCAGGGATAGAGCGAAATACGCAGTATTTT. This translates into CASSLWAGIERNTQYF.

The table lists this clone with a few counts. The chain recombines TRBV28 with TRBJ2-3, with 9 bases lining up with TRBD2. Germline V gene data show CDR1 as MDHEN and CDR2 as SYDVKM. The J segment lost 5 bases and the V segment lost 3 bases, leaving 0 bases of the junction unmatched. The CDR3 is 13 residues long. The CDR3 coding sequence is TGTGCCAGCAGTTTTAGCGGGGGAGATACGCAGTATTTT. It codes for CASSFSGGDTQYF.

This sequence joins TRBV6-5 and TRBJ2-1; 8 bases line up with TRBD2. CDR1 and CDR2 from the germline V gene are MNHEY and SVGAGI. V dropped 2 bases and J dropped 1; count of bases not matched to a gene: 4. The CDR3 has 16 amino acids. The CDR3 here is CASSYGRGASYNEQFF. The CDR3 region has the DNA TGTGCCAGCAGTTACGGGCGGGGGGCATCCTACAATGAGCAGTTCTTC.

This clone has only a few counts. The rearrangement uses TRBV5-6 and TRBJ1-2; TRBD1 matches at 10 bases. This CDR3 has 14 amino acids. CDR1 SGHDT and CDR2 YYEEEE come from the germline V gene. V trimming: 4 bases; J trimming: 5 bases; junction bases outside the gene matches: 5. CDR3 sequence (DNA): TGTGCCAGCAGCGCGGACAGGGGGAAATATGGCTACACCTTC. It is translated as CASSADRGKYGYTF.

The table lists this clone with a count of one. The rearrangement links TRBV4-3 to TRBJ2-6, with a tentative D call TRBD2 (7 bases). Trimming pared 1 base from V and 2 bases from J, leaving 15 bases between. Germline loops: CDR1 LGHNA, CDR2 YSLEER. The length of the CDR3 is 18 residues. CDR3 nucleotide sequence: TGCGCCAGCAGCCAAGGCCCTAGGGGGAGGGCTGGGGCCAACGTCCTGACTTTC. The encoded protein is CASSQGPRGRAGANVLTF.

The J gene is TRBJ2-1, the V gene TRBV3-1 (or the pseudogene TRBV3-2), with D perhaps TRBD2 (6 bases). The CDR3 length is 14 residues. Germline CDR1 is LGHDT and CDR2 is YNNKEL (reference sequence). The V gene lost 3 bases and the J gene lost 9 bases, with 15 bases spanning the gap. The CDR3 here is CASSQQRVFIEQFF. CDR3 DNA sequence: TGTGCCAGCAGCCAGCAGCGGGTGTTTATTGAGCAGTTCTTC.

This clone has more than one count but fewer than ten. The chain links TRBV2 to TRBJ1-4, with D perhaps matching TRBD1 (5 bases). This CDR3 has 14 amino acids. Germline-derived CDR1 and CDR2 are SNHLY and FYNNEI. Trimming pared 4 bases from V and 4 bases from J, leaving 10 bases between. CDR3 region: CASSGGAINEKLFF. The CDR3 DNA reads TGTGCCAGCAGTGGTGGGGCTATTAATGAAAAACTGTTTTTT. The full variable domain, completed using reference TRBV2 and TRBJ1-4, is EPEVTQTPSHQVTQMGQEVILRCVPISNHLYFYWYRQILGQKVEFLVSFYNNEISEKSEIFDDQFSVERPDGSNFTLKIRSTKLEDSAMYFCASSGGAINEKLFFGSGTQLSVL.

Comments on this clone: Other DNA sequences in the sample encode the same CDR3. The chain joins TRBV12-3 or TRBV12-4 to TRBJ2-3; D unclear. Trimming removed 3 bases at V and 2 bases at J, with 6 bases between. This CDR3 has 13 residues. The CDR3 sequence: CASSFADTDTQYF. CDR3 sequence (DNA): TGTGCCAGCAGTTTTGCGGACACAGATACGCAGTATTTT.

The chain carries TRBV3-1 (or the pseudogene TRBV3-2) and TRBJ1-1, with a possible D match to TRBD1 (5 bases). Trimming left V 4 bases short and J 3 bases short, with 9 bases between. CDR3 length equals 13 residues. CDR1 and CDR2 from the germline V gene are LGHDT and YNNKEL (reference sequence). The CDR3 protein is CASSRSGDTEAFF. CDR3 nucleotide sequence: TGTGCCAGCAGCCGCTCGGGGGACACTGAAGCTTTCTTT.

The chain recombines TRBV5-5 with TRBJ2-5; D gene ambiguous. Per the germline V gene, CDR1 is SGHKS and CDR2 is YYEKEE (reference sequence). The CDR3 length is 13 residues. Trimming took off 0 bases at V and 4 bases at J, with 7 bases between the two ends. The CDR3 DNA follows: TGTGCCAGCAGCTTGGCCTTAATAGAGACCCAGTACTTC. This codes for CASSLALIETQYF.

This chain joins TRBV7-9 and TRBJ2-7; 9 positions match TRBD2. The CDR3 contains 15 residues. The germline gives CDR1 SEHNR, CDR2 FQNEAQ (reference sequence). Trimming cost V 1 base and J 5 bases; bases outside gene matches: 6. The CDR3 region has the DNA TGTGCCAGCAGCTTAGGCTTAGCGGGAGTTAACGAGCAGTACTTC. The encoded protein is CASSLGLAGVNEQYF.